This is a list of T cell receptor beta chains from one sample in a study of blood T cell repertoires in COVID-19. The method was immunoSEQ multiplex PCR; TCRdb's version includes in-frame clones alone and lacks a portion of them. The repertoire holds approximately 400,000 clones, 83% seen once, with 5% to 5.5% in the top ten. Sequencing input: PBMCs or T cells enriched from blood (not recorded which). These receptors were obtained from a woman in her fifties or sixties who had recovered from COVID-19. Each CDR3 is given with its conserved first and last residue. The order of the fields is D gene, J gene, V gene, clone size, CDR3 protein, CDR3 DNA. The D gene is left open where the match is weak. Rows give clone size only sometimes, using once, few, many, or a class for an expanded clone.

D: -; J: TRBJ1-1; V: TRBV6-6; size: -; CDR3: CASYRAGGTEAFF; DNA: TGTGCCAGCTACAGGGCGGGGGGCACTGAAGCTTTCTTT
D: -; J: TRBJ1-1; V: TRBV3-1/TRBV3-2; size: -; CDR3: CASSRQTGWTEAFF; DNA: TGTGCCAGCAGCCGGCAGACGGGGTGGACTGAAGCTTTCTTT
D: -; J: TRBJ2-5; V: TRBV5-1; size: -; CDR3: CASSSIPQETQYF; DNA: TGCGCCAGCAGCTCTATCCCCCAAGAGACCCAGTACTTC
D: -; J: TRBJ1-3; V: TRBV2; size: once; CDR3: CASNHRFFSGNTIYF; DNA: TGTGCCAGCAACCACAGGTTTTTCTCTGGAAACACCATATATTTT
D: -; J: TRBJ2-7; V: TRBV6-6; size: -; CDR3: CASSYADTPAYEQYF; DNA: TGTGCCAGCAGTTACGCGGACACCCCAGCCTACGAGCAGTACTTC
D: -; J: TRBJ2-3; V: TRBV7-2; size: -; CDR3: CASSRDFSTDTQYF; DNA: TGTGCCAGCAGCCGGGACTTTAGCACAGATACGCAGTATTTT
D: TRBD1; J: TRBJ2-3; V: TRBV6-4; size: -; CDR3: CASSDSSRGTDTQYF; DNA: TGTGCCAGCAGTGACTCGTCCAGGGGGACAGATACGCAGTATTTT
D: TRBD1; J: TRBJ1-1; V: TRBV6-4; size: -; CDR3: CASSRTGGAEAFF; DNA: TGTGCCAGCAGTAGAACAGGGGGCGCTGAAGCTTTCTTT
D: TRBD1; J: TRBJ1-5; V: TRBV20-1; size: -; CDR3: CSASTPGQGGNQPQHF; DNA: TGCAGTGCTAGTACTCCGGGACAGGGTGGCAATCAGCCCCAGCATTTT
D: -; J: TRBJ2-2; V: TRBV10-3; size: -; CDR3: CAISGNSLNTGELFF; DNA: TGTGCCATCAGTGGTAATAGCCTAAACACCGGGGAGCTGTTTTTT
D: TRBD1; J: TRBJ1-2; V: TRBV6-1; size: -; CDR3: CASSERGTGGRGYTF; DNA: TGTGCCAGCAGTGAACGAGGGACAGGGGGCCGTGGCTACACCTTC
D: TRBD1; J: TRBJ1-2; V: TRBV6-5; size: -; CDR3: CASSKGADYGYTF; DNA: TGTGCCAGCAGTAAGGGGGCTGATTATGGCTACACCTTC
D: TRBD2; J: TRBJ2-1; V: TRBV4-1; size: -; CDR3: CASSQVLFRGRAVNEQFF; DNA: TGCGCCAGCAGCCAAGTGTTATTTCGCGGGAGGGCCGTAAATGAGCAGTTCTTC
D: -; J: TRBJ2-1; V: TRBV11-3; size: -; CDR3: CASSGRHTEQFF; DNA: TGTGCCAGCAGCGGCAGACACACCGAGCAGTTCTTC
D: TRBD2; J: TRBJ2-3; V: TRBV9; size: -; CDR3: CASSVTSGGARRTDTQYF; DNA: TGTGCCAGCAGCGTTACTAGCGGGGGGGCCCGCCGGACAGATACGCAGTATTTT
D: -; J: TRBJ2-2; V: TRBV5-4; size: -; CDR3: CASSLAGTTNTGELFF; DNA: TGTGCCAGCAGCTTGGCCGGTACCACGAACACCGGGGAGCTGTTTTTT
D: -; J: TRBJ1-4; V: TRBV6-2/TRBV6-3; size: -; CDR3: CASSNRVSRATNEKLFF; DNA: TGTGCCAGCAGTAATCGGGTGTCAAGAGCAACTAATGAAAAACTGTTTTTT
D: TRBD1; J: TRBJ1-2; V: TRBV27; size: -; CDR3: CASSSSVGQGPYGYTF; DNA: TGTGCCAGCAGTTCGTCAGTAGGACAGGGACCCTATGGCTACACCTTC
D: -; J: TRBJ1-1; V: TRBV30; size: -; CDR3: CAWNRGKKTEAFF; DNA: TGTGCCTGGAACAGAGGGAAAAAGACTGAAGCTTTCTTT
D: -; J: TRBJ2-1; V: TRBV7-8; size: -; CDR3: CASSLVSMGGSYNEQFF; DNA: TGTGCCAGCAGCTTAGTTTCGATGGGGGGCTCCTACAATGAGCAGTTCTTC
D: TRBD2; J: TRBJ2-1; V: TRBV15; size: -; CDR3: CATRGGAANEQFF; DNA: TGTGCCACCCGCGGGGGGGCGGCCAATGAGCAGTTCTTC
D: TRBD2; J: TRBJ2-7; V: TRBV27; size: -; CDR3: CASSSPGLPYEQYF; DNA: TGTGCCAGCAGTTCTCCGGGACTACCGTACGAGCAGTACTTC
D: TRBD2; J: TRBJ2-1; V: TRBV7-3; size: once; CDR3: CASSLIAGEYNEQFF; DNA: TGTGCCAGCAGCTTAATAGCGGGGGAGTACAATGAGCAGTTCTTC
D: -; J: TRBJ2-1; V: TRBV5-1; size: once; CDR3: CASSLGHQGNQGQFF; DNA: TGCGCCAGCAGCTTGGGCCACCAGGGCAACCAGGGGCAGTTCTTC
D: -; J: TRBJ2-2; V: TRBV7-3; size: -; CDR3: CASTLTGSAGELFF; DNA: TGTGCCAGCACCTTGACCGGGTCGGCCGGGGAGCTGTTTTTT
D: TRBD1; J: TRBJ1-2; V: TRBV27; size: -; CDR3: CASSPTPGQGAYGYTF; DNA: TGTGCCAGCAGCCCGACTCCGGGACAGGGGGCCTATGGCTACACCTTC
D: TRBD2; J: TRBJ2-3; V: TRBV4-1; size: -; CDR3: CASSHSPGRLAGGSDTQYF; DNA: TGCGCCAGCAGCCATTCCCCGGGGCGACTAGCGGGAGGTTCCGATACGCAGTATTTT
D: TRBD2; J: TRBJ2-7; V: TRBV3-1/TRBV3-2; size: -; CDR3: CASSPALAGGPREQYF; DNA: TGTGCCAGCAGCCCAGCCTTAGCGGGAGGGCCGAGGGAGCAGTACTTC
D: TRBD1; J: TRBJ2-4; V: TRBV4-1; size: once; CDR3: CASSQDSGTGQGIQYF; DNA: TGCGCCAGCAGCCAAGATTCCGGGACAGGGCAAGGCATTCAGTACTTC
D: -; J: TRBJ1-2; V: TRBV15; size: -; CDR3: CATSGQPNYGYTF; DNA: TGTGCCACCAGCGGACAGCCCAACTATGGCTACACCTTC
D: TRBD2; J: TRBJ2-5; V: TRBV10-3; size: -; CDR3: CAISDSGRGIGETQYF; DNA: TGTGCCATCAGTGATAGCGGGAGAGGGATAGGGGAGACCCAGTACTTC
D: TRBD1; J: TRBJ1-1; V: TRBV30; size: -; CDR3: CAWSGTGDEAFF; DNA: TGTGCCTGGTCCGGGACAGGGGATGAAGCTTTCTTT
D: -; J: TRBJ2-1; V: TRBV7-8; size: -; CDR3: CASSKTGIWEQFF; DNA: TGTGCCAGCAGCAAAACAGGGATTTGGGAGCAGTTCTTC
D: TRBD1; J: TRBJ2-2; V: TRBV5-1; size: -; CDR3: CASSLGPGGIGELFF; DNA: TGCGCCAGCAGCTTGGGTCCAGGGGGCATCGGGGAGCTGTTTTTT
D: -; J: TRBJ1-1; V: TRBV6-2/TRBV6-3; size: once; CDR3: CASSYSYAGGTEAFF; DNA: TGTGCCAGCAGTTACTCGTACGCCGGGGGCACTGAAGCTTTCTTT
D: TRBD1; J: TRBJ2-7; V: TRBV27; size: once; CDR3: CASSLTRGGWNEQYF; DNA: TGTGCCAGCAGTTTAACCCGAGGGGGCTGGAACGAGCAGTACTTC
D: -; J: TRBJ1-2; V: TRBV11-3; size: -; CDR3: CASSLRVDYGYTF; DNA: TGTGCCAGCAGCTTGCGGGTGGACTATGGCTACACCTTC
D: -; J: TRBJ1-1; V: TRBV7-2; size: -; CDR3: CASSLGQSEAFF; DNA: TGTGCCAGCAGCTTAGGGCAGTCTGAAGCTTTCTTT
D: TRBD2; J: TRBJ2-5; V: TRBV5-1; size: -; CDR3: CASSLLGGRARETQYF; DNA: TGCGCCAGCAGCTTGCTCGGGGGGAGGGCCCGGGAGACCCAGTACTTC
D: TRBD2; J: TRBJ2-7; V: TRBV11-2; size: -; CDR3: CASSLDRGGVYEQYF; DNA: TGTGCCAGCAGCTTAGATCGGGGGGGGGTCTACGAGCAGTACTTC
D: TRBD1; J: TRBJ2-7; V: TRBV23-1; size: -; CDR3: CASSPTGGIYEQYF; DNA: TGCGCCAGCAGTCCAACAGGGGGTATCTACGAGCAGTACTTC
D: TRBD1; J: TRBJ2-7; V: TRBV9; size: -; CDR3: CASSLRQGREYEQYF; DNA: TGTGCCAGCAGCCTCCGACAGGGGAGAGAGTACGAGCAGTACTTC